These 7 T cell receptor beta chains were all obtained from the same sample, sequenced in a study of cytomegalovirus exposure and HLA in healthy donors. Vbeta (60) and Jbeta (13) primers were used in the PCR. Assay: immunoSEQ multiplex PCR; the TCRdb copy retains only in-frame clones and omits some. The sample consists of roughly 150,000 clones, over 80% of them appearing once. Sequencing used PBMCs. The receptors shown here come from a male donor in good health and CMV-seronegative.

The chain is built from TRBV19 and TRBJ1-2, with D unclear. The V and J ends lost 4 bases and 6 bases respectively, with 9 bases between them. The CDR3 totals 12 residues. CDR1 LNHDA and CDR2 SQIVND come from the germline V gene (reference sequence). The CDR3 sequence is CASSRVENGYTF. For the CDR3, the DNA is TGTGCCAGTAGTAGGGTGGAGAATGGCTACACCTTC.

This clone turned up a few times. The V call is TRBV9, the J call TRBJ1-1; 8 bases are a match to TRBD1. J was trimmed by 0 bases and V by 0 bases; bases with no gene match: 7. CDR1 is SGDLS, CDR2 YYNGEE, per germline. CDR3 length equals 17 residues. The CDR3 protein is CASSVETGEEMNTEAFF. Here the CDR3 DNA reads TGTGCCAGCAGCGTAGAGACAGGGGAAGAAATGAACACTGAAGCTTTCTTT.

This sequence joins TRBV28 and TRBJ1-2; TRBD1 matches at 7 bases. There are 13 residues in the CDR3. Trimming at V came to 5 bases and at J to 8 bases, leaving 8 bases not matched to a gene. From germline, CDR1 is MDHEN and CDR2 SYDVKM. CDR3 loop: CASSTQGVGGYTF. CDR3 DNA: TGTGCCAGCAGTACTCAGGGGGTGGGGGGCTACACCTTC.

The chain employs TRBV10-3 and TRBJ1-2, with D hard to call. Trimming cost V 0 bases and J 1 base, with 9 bases left between them. This CDR3 is built from 15 residues. The germline CDR1 and CDR2 sequences are ENHRY and SYGVKD. The DNA of the CDR3 is TGTGCCATCAGTGAGTCAAGCGGCCTTAACTATGGCTACACCTTC. This gives the protein CAISESSGLNYGYTF.

CDR3 sequence: CASSLDKRVNEQYF. CDR3 nucleotides: TGTGCCAGCAGCTTGGATAAGCGGGTTAACGAGCAGTACTTC. J is TRBJ2-7 and V is TRBV5-4; a weak D match, TRBD2 (6 bases). With 0 bases removed from V and 5 bases from J, the gap between germline ends came to 12 bases. This CDR3 comprises 14 residues. CDR1 and CDR2 from the germline V gene are SGHNT and YYREEE (reference sequence).

The chain links TRBV7-8 to TRBJ2-3, with 7 bases fitting TRBD2. The germline gives CDR1 SGHVS, CDR2 FQNEAQ. The length of the CDR3 is 16 residues. V was pared by 1 base and J by 2 bases, with 6 bases of the junction left unmatched. CDR3 sequence (DNA): TGTGCCAGCAGCTTAGTTGGTCTAGCGGACACAGATACGCAGTATTTT. Protein: CASSLVGLADTDTQYF.

The V gene is TRBV2, the J gene TRBJ1-1; D is unclear. The CDR3 consists of 13 residues. In germline, CDR1 is SNHLY, CDR2 FYNNEI. Trimming removed 7 bases from V and 0 bases from J, with 9 bases in between. The CDR3 sequence is CASTRHVNTEAFF. The CDR3 region has the DNA TGTGCCAGCACCAGACATGTGAACACTGAAGCTTTCTTT.